This note documents a single T cell receptor (beta chain) sequence. Its matching antigen is unknown. TCRdb's copy holds only in-frame clones and misses some; the assay was immunoSEQ multiplex PCR. The data contain some 24,000 clones, under 80% of them seen just once; the ten biggest clones take up under 30%. The CDR3 covers 14 residues. Trimming took off 4 bases at V and 5 bases at J, with 15 bases between the two ends. Germline V lookup: CDR1 SGHKS, CDR2 YYEKEE (reference sequence). Antigen-specific CD4+ T cells expanded by the ViraFEST assay with viral peptide pools were then sequenced. At the end of about 9 days of culture, CD4+ T cells were isolated. Vaccine administered to participants consisted of two doses of either BNT162b2 or mRNA-1273. Nucleocapsid antibody tests were negative, and the vaccine recipients had no prior SARS-CoV-2 infection. The sample is drawn from a study of vaccination effects on CD4 cells after COVID-19.

General study findings and limits: Nearly all vaccine-induced clones in healthy recipients recognized only SARS-CoV-2. Marked contraction was observed in infection-induced and vaccine-induced clones late after vaccination.

J is TRBJ1-1 and V is TRBV5-5, with D perhaps TRBD1 (6 bases). The starting material was CD4+ T cells from PBMCs cultured with HCoV-NL63 spike peptides, obtained after COVID-19 vaccination. This receptor was obtained from a human donor who received a COVID-19 vaccine. The CDR3 bases are TGTGCCAGCAGCCTCGTTGTCCAGGGGACTGAAGCTTTCTTT. It yields the protein CASSLVVQGTEAFF.